These T cell receptor beta chains were read from a single sample in a study of blood T cell repertoires in COVID-19. Produced via immunoSEQ multiplex PCR; TCRdb's table is partial and in-frame only. The data show fewer than 500,000 clones, with roughly four fifths seen just once and roughly 1.2% held by the top ten. The sequenced material came from peripheral blood. These receptors originate from a human donor with acute or convalescent COVID-19. The donor label of this sample is uncertain. Both conserved end residues are part of each CDR3. The D gene is left open where the match is weak. Clone size is given for some rows only: seen once, a few or many times, or a class if the clone is expanded.

>TRBV18|TRBD1|TRBJ1-6|-
TGTGCCAGCTCACCGGGACAGCATAATTCACCCCTCCACTTT
CASSPGQHNSPLHF
>TRBV7-9|-|TRBJ2-5|few
TGTGCCAGCAGCATCTCGGACTGGGCCGAAGAGACCCAGTACTTC
CASSISDWAEETQYF
>TRBV7-7|TRBD2|TRBJ2-2|-
TGTGCCAGCAGCCCAGTCACCGGGGGGACCGGGGAGCTGTTTTTT
CASSPVTGGTGELFF
>TRBV6-5|TRBD2|TRBJ2-1|-
TGTGCCAGCAGGAGGGGGACTAGCGGGAACGATGAGCAGTTCTTC
CASRRGTSGNDEQFF
>TRBV2|-|TRBJ1-1|-
TGTGCCAGCAGTGTCCGGGCCACAGGGACTGAAGCTTTCTTT
CASSVRATGTEAFF
>TRBV11-2|TRBD1|TRBJ1-2|-
TGTGCCAGCAGCAAACTGGACAGGTCTAGCGGCTACACCTTC
CASSKLDRSSGYTF
>TRBV9|-|TRBJ1-5|-
TGTGCCAGCAGCCCCCCGGGGGTCAATCAGCCCCAGCATTTT
CASSPPGVNQPQHF
>TRBV28|-|TRBJ1-2|-
TGTGCCAGCAGCTCGGGAGCGGGCTATGGCTACACCTTC
CASSSGAGYGYTF
>TRBV28|TRBD1|TRBJ1-1|few
TGTGCCACCGGCGGGACAGGGGGCAGGAGGACTGAAGCTTTCTTT
CATGGTGGRRTEAFF
>TRBV18|-|TRBJ1-1|once
TGTGCCAGCTCACCACCCGGGGAAGCTTTCTTT
CASSPPGEAFF
>TRBV6-5|-|TRBJ1-2|-
TGTGCCAGCAGTTACTCAGGGGCCATACGCTACACCTTC
CASSYSGAIRYTF
>TRBV5-1|TRBD2|TRBJ2-1|-
TGCGCCAGCAGAGATAGCGGGGGTAGGAATGAGCAGTTCTTC
CASRDSGGRNEQFF
>TRBV27|TRBD1|TRBJ1-4|-
TGTGCCAGCAGACAGGCCCGGGACAGGGCAAAAATGAATGAAAAACTGTTTTTT
CASRQARDRAKMNEKLFF
>TRBV19|TRBD1|TRBJ1-1|-
TGTGCCAGTAGCAAGACAGGGGGCACTGAAGCTTTCTTT
CASSKTGGTEAFF
>TRBV4-1|TRBD1|TRBJ2-1|-
TGCGCCAGCAGCGCAGGGGGTGAGCAGTTCTTC
CASSAGGEQFF
>TRBV20-1|-|TRBJ2-1|-
TGCAGTGCTAGGCGGCAGAATGAGCAGTTCTTC
CSARRQNEQFF
>TRBV5-1|-|TRBJ2-5|-
TGCGCCAGCAGCTTGGCGGGTCAGCCCCCAGAGACCCAGTACTTC
CASSLAGQPPETQYF
>TRBV6-6|-|TRBJ1-1|-
TGTGCCAGCAGAGAAAGAGGGGGTACTGAAGCTTTCTTT
CASRERGGTEAFF
>TRBV3-1/TRBV3-2|-|TRBJ1-2|-
TGTGCCAGCAGCCAAGATTTCGCGGACTTCTATGGCTACACCTTC
CASSQDFADFYGYTF
>TRBV28|-|TRBJ1-1|-
TGTGCCAGCGGTCTCACCGGGACAAGAGAAGCTTTCTTT
CASGLTGTREAFF
>TRBV5-1|TRBD2|TRBJ2-5|-
TGCGCCAGCAGCGCAGGACTAGCGGGGGGGCAAGAGACCCAGTACTTC
CASSAGLAGGQETQYF
>TRBV14|-|TRBJ2-7|-
TGTGCCAGCAGCCTCGACAGACGGACCTACGAGCAGTACTTC
CASSLDRRTYEQYF
>TRBV19|-|TRBJ1-1|few
TGTGCCAGTAGCGACACAGGGTTGGTGGTGGCTTTCTTT
CASSDTGLVVAFF
>TRBV27|-|TRBJ1-6|-
TGTGCCAGCCGATCCCGGGAGGGCCTCCCCCTCCACTTT
CASRSREGLPLHF
>TRBV28|TRBD2|TRBJ2-3|-
TGTGCCAGCAGTCTTAGCGGGATAACAGATACGCAGTATTTT
CASSLSGITDTQYF
>TRBV24-1|-|TRBJ1-2|-
TGTGCCACCAGTGACTCGTCCTCGGGGAGGGGACCTAACTATGGCTACACCTTC
CATSDSSSGRGPNYGYTF
>TRBV7-7|TRBD1|TRBJ2-2|-
TGTGCCAGCAGCCCCACCGGACAGGGAATCACCGGGGAGCTGTTTTTT
CASSPTGQGITGELFF